The 27 T cell receptor beta chains below all came from one sample that was sequenced in a study of glioma-infiltrating T cells. TCR alpha and beta CDR3 regions were amplified from RNA using iRepertoire nested multiplex PCR. TCRdb recomputed calls from the multiplex PCR reads with MiXCR, one row per CDR3 protein. The data hold about 130,000 distinct CDR3 sequences, with around 25% observed a single time. The sequenced sample consisted of glioma tissue, nonneoplastic brain tissue, or PBMCs (not recorded which). Every receptor here comes from a human donor with low-grade glioma or glioblastoma, undergoing nonglioma brain surgery, or in good health (not recorded which).

This clonotype was detected many times. This rearrangement joins TRBV6-1 to TRBJ2-5, with TRBD1 identical over 8 bases. J was trimmed by 4 bases and V by 6 bases; bases with no gene match: 10. The CDR3 has 15 amino acids. Germline assignment: CDR1 MNHNS and CDR2 SASEGT. The CDR3 nucleotides are TGTGCCAGCAGCCTCACCCGCGGGACAGGAGAGACCCAGTACTTC. This sequence encodes CASSLTRGTGETQYF.

This clonotype was observed a few times. The V gene is TRBV24-1, the J gene TRBJ1-2; D not resolved. The germline V gene has CDR1 KGHDR and CDR2 SFDVKD. There are 13 residues in the CDR3. V lost 4 bases and J lost 8, with 13 bases in between. CDR3 protein: CATSESRRGGYTF. CDR3 nucleotides: TGTGCCACCAGTGAATCCCGACGAGGGGGCTACACCTTC.

A word on this clonotype: This may arise from a read error, as a much more abundant clone is one base away. The rearrangement links TRBV6-1 to TRBJ2-3; the D call may be TRBD1 or TRBD2 (5 bases each). The germline CDR1 and CDR2 sequences are MNHNS and SASEGT. CDR3 length: 15 residues. Trimming stripped 6 bases from V and 6 bases from J, with 19 bases between. The CDR3 DNA reads as TGTGCCAGCAGCTCAATGGGGGTAGAAGGGGATACGCAGTATTTT. Translating it yields CASSSMGVEGDTQYF.

This chain connects TRBV7-9 to TRBJ2-5, with 11 positions matching TRBD2. The CDR3 sequence is 14 residues long. With 5 bases clipped from V and 2 bases from J, the junction kept 1 base outside the gene matches. Germline assignment: CDR1 SEHNR and CDR2 FQNEAQ (reference sequence). The CDR3 bases are TGTGCCAGCAGCCGACTAGCGGGGCAAGAGACCCAGTACTTC. Amino acid sequence: CASSRLAGQETQYF.

This clonotype was seen a few times. It may be a read error: a sequence one base away is much more abundant. This chain uses TRBV20-1 with TRBJ1-1, with D unresolved. CDR3 size: 13 residues. Trimming left V 4 bases short and J 4 bases short, with 13 bases between. Germline CDR1 and CDR2: DFQATT and SNEGSKA (reference sequence). CDR3 coding DNA: TGCAGTGCTAATGAGGGCGTAGCCACTGAAGCTTTCTTT. It codes for CSANEGVATEAFF.

This clonotype was found many times. The CDR3 DNA sequence: TGTGCCAGCAGTTACTCGTCCGGAAACACCATATATTTT. This translates into CASSYSSGNTIYF. This rearrangement joins TRBV6-6 to TRBJ1-3; D is unresolved. The CDR3 has 13 amino acids. Germline CDR1 and CDR2: MNHNY and SVGAGI (reference sequence). The V gene lost 0 bases and the J gene lost 4 bases, with 4 bases spanning the gap.

A note on this clonotype: One base away lies a much larger clone, so this may be a sequencing read error. This chain joins TRBV20-1 and TRBJ1-4; possible D gene TRBD1, 6 bases. Germline assignment: CDR1 DFQATT and CDR2 SNEGSKA (reference sequence). V lost 7 bases and J 0 bases, leaving 12 bases between the germline ends. The CDR3 is 14 amino acids. CDR3 bases: TGCAGTGGGGGGGCAGGTTCAACTAATGAAAAACTGTTTTTT. Translation: CSGGAGSTNEKLFF.

This clonotype was seen many times. The chain links TRBV28 to TRBJ2-2; D is unclear. V gave up 5 bases and J gave up 5 bases, with 12 bases separating them. The CDR3 has 14 residues. The germline V gene has CDR1 MDHEN and CDR2 SYDVKM. The CDR3 coding sequence is TGTGCCAGCAGTACCCAGACCGGGACCGGGGAGCTGTTTTTT. Translation gives CASSTQTGTGELFF.

For the CDR3, the DNA is TGTGCCAGCAGTCCCGGGACAGCCGATGAAAAACTGTTTTTT. Translation: CASSPGTADEKLFF. This chain joins TRBV27 and TRBJ1-4; 7 nucleotides match TRBD1. The CDR3 length is 14 residues. The germline V gene has CDR1 MNHEY and CDR2 SMNVEV (reference sequence). J lost 6 bases, V lost 5 bases, and 6 bases had no gene match.

This clonotype occurred a few times. The chain joins TRBV28 to TRBJ2-3; TRBD1 is a possible D gene (5 bases). From germline, CDR1 is MDHEN and CDR2 SYDVKM. V shed 7 bases and J shed 8 bases, with 22 bases lying between them. The CDR3 is made up of 15 amino acids. CDR3 DNA: TGTGCCAGCAAGGAAGGCGGCAGGGCGTCCGGTACGCAGTATTTT. As protein: CASKEGGRASGTQYF.

The J gene is TRBJ2-7, the V gene TRBV20-1; the D gene is possibly TRBD1 (5 bases). Germline CDR1 DFQATT, CDR2 SNEGSKA (reference sequence). The CDR3 spans 12 residues. With 4 bases removed from V and 6 bases from J, the gap between germline ends came to 13 bases. The CDR3 DNA sequence: TGCAGTGCTAATGTGCAGGGCCGCGAGCAGTACGTC. Encoded protein: CSANVQGREQYV.

This chain connects TRBV12-3 or TRBV12-4 to TRBJ2-7; D could derive from TRBD1 or TRBD2 (6 bases each). Trimming stripped 3 bases from V and 5 bases from J, with 14 bases between. This CDR3 contains 14 residues. Here the CDR3 reads CASSLWGARDEQYV. CDR3 nucleotides: TGTGCCAGCAGTTTGTGGGGGGCGCGAGACGAGCAGTACGTC.

V is TRBV7-2 and J is TRBJ2-1; D is possibly TRBD2 (6 bases). Trimming took 1 base from V and 5 from J, leaving 12 bases between them. The CDR3 length is 15 residues. Germline V gives CDR1 SGHTA, CDR2 FQGNSA. The CDR3 DNA follows: TGTGCCAGCAGCTTAGGTCTAGGGAGGAACAATGAGCAGTTCTTC. This codes for CASSLGLGRNNEQFF.

The J gene is TRBJ2-1, the V gene TRBV7-2; 9 bases line up with TRBD2. The CDR3 totals 15 residues. In germline, CDR1 is SGHTA, CDR2 FQGNSA. The V gene end was trimmed by 1 base and the J gene end by 4 bases; junction bases not matched to a gene: 2. The CDR3 bases are TGTGCCAGCAGCTTAGAAGCGGGGGGTTACAATGAGCAGTTCTTC. Translation: CASSLEAGGYNEQFF. The whole variable domain, filled in from reference TRBV7-2 and TRBJ2-1, reads GAGVSQSPSNKVTEKGKDVELRCDPISGHTALYWYRQSLGQGLEFLIYFQGNSAPDKSGLPSDRFSAERTGGSVSTLTIQRTQQEDSAVYLCASSLEAGGYNEQFFGPGTRLTVL.

The gene calls are TRBV3-1 and TRBJ2-5, with D hard to call. This CDR3 spans 14 amino acids. V was pared by 0 bases and J by 2 bases, with 7 bases between. Germline CDR1 LGHDT, CDR2 YNNKEL (reference sequence). The CDR3 region has the DNA TGTGCCAGCAGCCAAGAGCGCTTTCAAGAGACCCAGTACTTC. It yields the protein CASSQERFQETQYF.

The chain combines TRBV7-8 with TRBJ2-2; D ambiguous. Trimming took 5 bases from V and 9 from J, leaving 7 bases between them. The CDR3 has 11 residues. CDR1 is SGHVS, CDR2 FQNEAQ, per germline. CDR3 sequence reads: CASSTDRELFF. DNA of the CDR3: TGTGCCAGCAGCACGGACCGGGAGCTGTTTTTT. The entire variable domain, with the rest obtained from reference TRBV7-8 and TRBJ2-2, is as follows: GAGVSQSPRYKVAKRGQDVALRCDPISGHVSLFWYQQALGQGPEFLTYFQNEAQLDKSGLPSDRFFAERPEGSVSTLKIQRTQQEDSAVYLCASSTDRELFFGEGSRLTVL.

The chain couples TRBV14 to TRBJ1-2; unclear D gene. Deletions cut 4 bases from V and 4 bases from J, with 16 bases between. The CDR3 is 15 residues long. The germline V gene encodes CDR1 SGHDN and CDR2 FVKESK. In DNA, the CDR3 is TGTGCCAGCAGCCGGAGGGTCAGTGAGCCCTATGGCTACACCTTC. Protein: CASSRRVSEPYGYTF.

The chain couples TRBV11-3 to TRBJ2-3; 7 bases are a match to TRBD1. Germline CDR1 reads SGHNT; CDR2 reads YENEEA. V lost 5 bases to trimming and J lost 5 bases; unmatched junction nucleotides: 7. The CDR3 totals 14 residues. CDR3 bases: TGTGCCAGCAGCGGGCAGGGGGTCGGAGATACGCAGTATTTT. Its protein is CASSGQGVGDTQYF.

The sample holds a few counts of this clonotype. The chain links TRBV28 to TRBJ1-2, with unresolved D. Trimming took off 7 bases at V and 4 bases at J, with 13 bases between the two ends. The CDR3 extends over 13 amino acids. The germline CDR1 and CDR2 sequences are MDHEN and SYDVKM. The CDR3 coding sequence is TGTGCCAGCACTCAATCCGGAATCTATGGCTACACCTTC. It specifies CASTQSGIYGYTF.

In this sample, this clonotype turned up many times. The genes are TRBV7-4 and TRBJ2-4; 7 nucleotides line up with TRBD1. V was clipped by 11 bases and J by 7 bases; unmatched bases: 14. In germline, CDR1 is SGHVT, CDR2 SQSDAQ. The CDR3 has 14 residues. The CDR3 DNA reads as TGTGCCGTTCCGCCCGGACAGGTCAGCAACATTCAGTACTTC. It specifies CAVPPGQVSNIQYF.

The chain carries TRBV18 and TRBJ2-7; 8 positions agree with TRBD1. Unmatched junction bases numbered 5, after V lost 4 bases and J lost 0 bases. This CDR3 spans 15 amino acids. Germline V CDR1 and CDR2: KGHSH, LQKENI. Here the CDR3 reads CASSRDRSSSYEQYV. The CDR3, as DNA: TGTGCCAGCTCACGGGACAGGTCAAGCTCCTACGAGCAGTACGTC.

This chain links TRBV19 with TRBJ1-3; TRBD1 matches at 7 bases. Germline V gives CDR1 LNHDA, CDR2 SQIVND (reference sequence). This CDR3 is 14 amino acids long. The V and J ends lost 7 bases and 2 bases, in that order; junction bases with no gene match: 5. The CDR3 protein is CASTTGETGNTIYF. DNA for the CDR3: TGTGCCAGTACCACAGGGGAAACTGGAAACACCATATATTTT.

The sample holds many counts of this clonotype. This rearrangement joins TRBV7-9 to TRBJ2-3; D possibly matches TRBD1 or TRBD2 (5 bases each). Germline assignment: CDR1 SEHNR and CDR2 FQNEAQ (reference sequence). CDR3 size: 16 residues. Trimming left V 4 bases short and J 6 bases short, with 20 bases between. The CDR3: CASSSLTGPPHDTQYF. The CDR3 bases are TGTGCCAGCAGCTCTCTAACGGGACCACCCCACGATACGCAGTATTTT.

A note on this clonotype: A read error may explain this, as a much larger clone is one base away. The chain has TRBV15 and TRBJ2-1; 11 bases map to TRBD2. With V trimmed by 1 base and J by 8 bases, 7 bases remained unmatched. Looked up from germline, CDR1 is LNHNV and CDR2 is YYDKDF (reference sequence). The CDR3 spans 16 residues. CDR3 sequence reads: CATSRGPTSGGDEQFF. For the CDR3, the DNA is TGTGCCACCAGCAGAGGTCCCACTAGCGGGGGCGATGAGCAGTTCTTC.

The chain links TRBV24-1 to TRBJ1-1; D is possibly TRBD1 (5 bases). In germline, CDR1 is KGHDR, CDR2 SFDVKD. The CDR3 has 14 amino acids. V was clipped by 7 bases and J by 7 bases, with 18 bases between them. Written as DNA, the CDR3 is TGTGCCACCAGATGGGCAGGGAGCATGGGTGAAGCTTTCTTT. It specifies CATRWAGSMGEAFF.

A few counts support this clonotype. The chain employs TRBV3-1 and TRBJ1-1; D uncertain. The CDR3 has 11 residues. The V end lost 5 bases, the J end lost 10 bases, and 11 bases lay between the germline ends. The V gene's germline CDR1 is LGHDT and CDR2 YNNKEL (reference sequence). The CDR3 is CASSWGERAFF. DNA for the CDR3: TGTGCCAGCAGCTGGGGAGAGAGAGCTTTCTTT.

This rearrangement joins TRBV19 to TRBJ2-3, with 7 bases lining up with TRBD1. V was clipped by 8 bases and J by 2 bases; unmatched bases: 4. The CDR3 has 13 residues. The germline V gene encodes CDR1 LNHDA and CDR2 SQIVND (reference sequence). In DNA, the CDR3 is TGTGCCAGTCTGGGACAGAACACAGATACGCAGTATTTT. It encodes CASLGQNTDTQYF.